This TCR beta chain comes out of a study of OX40 agonist ivuxolimab in advanced cancers. Study-wide context: The costimulatory receptor OX40 (CD134) was targeted by ivuxolimab, a fully human IgG2 agonistic monoclonal antibody. Intravenous ivuxolimab was administered to patients every 2 weeks at six dose levels: 0.01, 0.1, 0.3, 1.5, 3 and 10 mg/kg. Of the approximately 50 dose-escalation patients, hepatocellular carcinoma was present in roughly 19, melanoma in around 15, renal cell carcinoma in 9 and head and neck cancer in 9. A male proportion of approximately 83% and a mean age of 60 years, ranging from roughly 23 to 90, were recorded for the dose-escalation cohort. Patients were allowed to have had prior anti-PD-1, anti-PD-L1 or anti-CTLA-4 therapy, and 40% of the dose-escalation patients had been treated with checkpoint inhibitors. Partial responses occurred in three dose-escalation patients, of whom one had hepatocellular carcinoma and two had cutaneous melanoma. Peripheral TCRbeta sequencing was intended to test whether TCR sequence diversity was altered and clonal T-cell expansion was caused by ivuxolimab. The paper covers the monotherapy dose-escalation part of the phase I ivuxolimab trial, which included N ≈ 50 patients. General conclusions and limits of the study: On average, CD8+ T cells showed more expanded clones than CD4+ T cells after ivuxolimab. Which antigens the clonally expanded peripheral T cells were specific for was not determined. Low levels of normalized T-cell clonal expansion were also seen in some patients who did not respond. At doses of 0.1 to 3.0 mg/kg, clonal expansion of both CD4+ and CD8+ T cells in blood was seen between baseline and week 6. In partial responders in the 0.1-3.0 mg/kg groups, normalized peripheral clonal expansion was found to be among the lowest, especially among CD8+ T cells.

The germline V gene supplies CDR1 SGHDN and CDR2 FVKESK. The CDR3 goes from the cysteine to the phenylalanine over 14 residues. Here the CDR3 DNA is all that survives: 42 bases in frame from base 1. At the junction V is shortened by 0 bases and J by 3 bases, with 8 bases in between. Patients with autoimmune disease history or receiving systemic immunosuppression were excluded from the trial. Peripheral blood for TCR sequencing was collected from all dose cohorts at baseline, on cycle 4 day 1, and on cycle 7 day 1. Samples were obtained from an open-label, multicenter, first-in-human phase I dose-escalation trial of ivuxolimab. The trial enrolled adults with locally advanced or metastatic head and neck squamous cell, hepatocellular, melanoma or renal cell carcinoma. CD4+ and CD8+ T cells were sorted separately from peripheral blood before TCR sequencing. To sequence the TCRbeta CDR3 region, genomic DNA was isolated from the sorted cells. TCRbeta CDR3 regions were sequenced using the immunoSEQ Assay. TCRdb re-hosts the immuneACCESS table, in-frame sequences only. Its copies lack some clones; in the studies checked, an unresolved V gene accounts for under half of them, and the cause for the rest is not known. This sample holds around 50,000 clones; roughly 89% were observed only once. In total, the top ten clones hold 31% of the sample.

Comments on this clone: The target of this receptor is not known. Base qualities are not provided; no much larger clone lies one nucleotide away.

This receptor was identified in an adult with an advanced solid tumor such as melanoma, head and neck, liver or kidney cancer. The source material was CD4+ or CD8+ T cells sorted from blood, sampled in a trial of the OX40 agonist ivuxolimab. The sequence is built from TRBV14 and TRBJ1-2; confidence is insufficient to name the D gene. The CDR3 protein is CASSQEGGDYGYTF. The base sequence is TGTGCCAGCAGCCAAGAGGGAGGCGACTATGGCTACACCTTC. Extended through the reference TRBV14 and TRBJ1-2 proteins, this CDR3 yields the full variable domain: EAGVTQFPSHSVIEKGQTVTLRCDPISGHDNLYWYRRVMGKEIKFLLHFVKESKQDESGMPNNRFLAERTGGTYSTLKVQPAELEDSGVYFCASSQEGGDYGYTFGSGTRLTVV.